This TCR beta chain was identified in a study of response to subunit inactivated influenza vaccine. Study-level points and caveats: Few additional T cells are recruited per seasonal influenza vaccination, authors suggested.

This clonotype was picked up many times. As yet, its antigen is unknown. The CDR3 consists of 12 residues. Trimming cost V 7 bases and J 4 bases; bases outside gene matches: 3. Germline V lookup: CDR1 SQVTM, CDR2 ANQGSEA. TCRdb re-derived calls from the RT-PCR reads in MiXCR, one entry per CDR3 protein. Among over 400,000 distinct CDR3 sequences listed, 10% to 15% were seen once. This TCR was sampled from a man aged 50 or older who received an inactivated influenza vaccine. Sequences were derived from PBMCs from blood, sampled 40 to 50 days after vaccination. The gene calls are TRBV29-1 and TRBJ2-2; 7 bases line up with TRBD2. The CDR3 here is CSGGGATGELFF. In DNA, the CDR3 is TGCAGCGGGGGGGGAGCCACCGGGGAGCTGTTTTTT.